This T cell receptor (beta chain) emerged from a study of OX40 agonist ivuxolimab in advanced cancers. Clones were read by immunoSEQ multiplex PCR, and TCRdb kept only the in-frame ones, dropping some. The table records 35,000 to 45,000 clones, 80% to 95% of them present only once. Trimming removed 2 bases from V and 2 bases from J, with 16 bases in between. The CDR3 consists of 16 residues. Germline values: CDR1 SGHNT, CDR2 YYREEE (reference sequence). This receptor was taken from an adult with an advanced solid tumor such as melanoma, head and neck, liver or kidney cancer. This chain links TRBV5-4 with TRBJ1-1; D gene ambiguous. The input for sequencing was CD4+ or CD8+ T cells sorted from blood, taken in a trial of the OX40 agonist ivuxolimab. The DNA of the CDR3 is TGTGCCAGCAGCTTCGGGTCTGCACCGGCCAACACTGAAGCTTTCTTT. It translates to CASSFGSAPANTEAFF.